This note documents a single TCR beta chain sequence. The data derive from a study of technical replicates of blood from a few donors. Only in-frame clones appear in the TCRdb table, and some are missing; sequencing was by immunoSEQ multiplex PCR. Of some 96,000 clones in the sample, approximately 95% were seen once. J gave up 2 bases and V 6 bases, and 6 bases lay outside the gene matches. Per germline, CDR1 MNHEY and CDR2 SVGAGI. CDR3 length equals 14 residues. This receptor was identified in a human donor in good health. The sequencing input was T cells isolated from PBMCs. The V and J genes are TRBV6-5 and TRBJ2-7; TRBD1 agrees at 8 bases. The CDR3 here is CASSLNRGAYEQYF. The DNA of the CDR3 is TGTGCCAGCAGCCTCAACAGGGGGGCCTACGAGCAGTACTTC.